This T cell receptor (beta chain) came from a study of CD8+ T cells in alopecia areata. As the sequencing template, cDNA was produced by extracting RNA and reverse transcribing it. The table came from immunoSEQ multiplex PCR; TCRdb's copy has only in-frame clones and leaves some out. The sample contains 150,000 to 200,000 clones, roughly 63% of which appear only once. Study-wide results and limits: With patients, TCR sharing proved less clear than in mice, a difference possibly related to HLA.

Treatment noted: oral pan-JAK inhibitor, 5-10 mg twice daily. The study team obtained lesional scalp punch biopsies and peripheral blood from alopecia areata patients. Points on this clone: Its antigen is currently unknown.

The TCR was taken from a human donor with alopecia areata. The sequenced sample was CD4+ T cells sorted from blood, obtained between weeks 55 and 65, from a patient treated with tofacitinib.

The CDR3 DNA reads TGTGCCAGCACCATTTCTAGGACAGGGGGGGATAATTCACCCCTCCACTTT. Amino acid sequence: CASTISRTGGDNSPLHF. This rearrangement joins TRBV2 to TRBJ1-6; 10 positions agree with TRBD1. The CDR3 is 17 residues long. V gave up 7 bases and J gave up 5 bases; unmatched junction bases: 11. Germline V lookup: CDR1 SNHLY, CDR2 FYNNEI.